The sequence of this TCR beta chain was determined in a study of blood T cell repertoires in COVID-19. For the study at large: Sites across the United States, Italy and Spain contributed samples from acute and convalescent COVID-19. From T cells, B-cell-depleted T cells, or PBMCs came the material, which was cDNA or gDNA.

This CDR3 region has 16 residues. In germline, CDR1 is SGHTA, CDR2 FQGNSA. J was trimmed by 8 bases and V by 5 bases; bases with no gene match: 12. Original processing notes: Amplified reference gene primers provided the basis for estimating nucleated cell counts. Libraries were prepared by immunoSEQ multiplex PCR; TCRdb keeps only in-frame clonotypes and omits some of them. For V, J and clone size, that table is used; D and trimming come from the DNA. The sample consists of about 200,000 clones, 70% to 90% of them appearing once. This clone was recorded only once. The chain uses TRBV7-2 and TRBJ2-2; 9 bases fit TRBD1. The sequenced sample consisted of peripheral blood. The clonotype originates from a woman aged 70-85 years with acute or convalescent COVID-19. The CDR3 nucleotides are TGTGCCAGCAGCCGTGACAGGGGGTTCCTAAATGGGGAGCTGTTTTTT. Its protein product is CASSRDRGFLNGELFF.